The rows below give T cell receptor beta chains drawn from one sample of a study of OX40 agonist ivuxolimab in advanced cancers. Produced via immunoSEQ multiplex PCR; TCRdb's table is partial and in-frame only. The data hold about 61,000 clones, with roughly 87% observed a single time. Sequencing was performed on CD4+ or CD8+ T cells sorted from blood, taken in a trial of the OX40 agonist ivuxolimab. These receptors were taken from an adult with an advanced solid tumor such as melanoma, head and neck, liver or kidney cancer. CDR3s include the opening cysteine and the closing phenylalanine or tryptophan. The size of a clone is reported for some rows only, either as once, few or many, or as a class for expanded clones.

14 TRBV15 - CATSRETAGGEQYF
12 TRBV10-3 - CAIKPLEGEQYF
16 TRBV6-1 - CASSEALRAVNYGYTF
15 TRBV6-6 - CASSYVAGDLNEQFF
16 TRBV4-3 - CASSQRGGVDSNEQFF
12 TRBV15 - CATSRDRAEAFF
14 TRBV29-1 - CSVVGLARRQTQYF
14 TRBV11-3 - CASSLRGGSETQYF
14 TRBV14 - CASSRFIAGYEQYF
14 TRBV5-1 - CASSLGERGAEQYF
15 TRBV5-8 - CASSLSGGAVETQYF
13 TRBV7-9 - CASRSRDSNEQFF
12 TRBV28 - CASRLQGGPQHF
13 TRBV11-1 - CASSSTQTSSAFF
13 TRBV7-2 - CASSLRSVDEQYF
15 TRBV6-5 - CASSLDSFSNQPQHF
15 TRBV9 - CASSVVGYPNNEQFF
12 TRBV28 - CASSLGVLGLDF
13 TRBV7-8 few CASSLAGTYGYTF
15 TRBV5-1 - CASSLWGASDNEQFF
15 TRBV30 - CAWSQERTSNYGYTF
14 TRBV7-8 - CASSQDRGYNEQFF
15 TRBV10-3 few CAITGTGASSYGYTF
13 TRBV19 - CASSRDGMDGYTF
14 TRBV6-1 - CASSEGTYPDTQYF
17 TRBV7-2 - CASSLVSTGFRSNEQFF